This T cell receptor beta chain originates from a study of T-cell reconstitution after alpha-beta-depleted transplantation in children. In this sample, this clonotype turned up a few times. Unique molecular identifiers were used in preparing the TCRbeta library. TCRdb ran MiXCR on the PCR reads and lists one entry per CDR3 protein. This sample has 170,000 or so distinct CDR3 sequences, with approximately 7% found just once. V dropped 3 bases and J dropped 3 bases, with 15 bases sitting between them. Germline V gives CDR1 LGHNA, CDR2 YSLEER. This CDR3 is 15 amino acids long. The receptor was isolated from a human donor who donated a stem cell graft to a child with Wiskott-Aldrich syndrome. The material sequenced was PBMCs from the stem cell graft donor, taken from the stem cell graft. V is TRBV4-3 and J is TRBJ2-7, with TRBD1 as a possible D gene (6 bases). CDR3 region: CASSHRTGSVYEQYF. Written as DNA, the CDR3 is TGCGCCAGCAGCCACAGAACAGGGTCAGTCTACGAGCAGTACTTC.